One TCR beta chain is described in this entry. Here immunoSEQ multiplex PCR was the method, and the copy in TCRdb shows in-frame clones only, minus some. This table has hundreds of thousands of clones, 88% appearing once. Losses at the gene ends were 4 bases for V and 4 bases for J; bases not matched to a gene: 10. The CDR3 length is 15 residues. CDR1 is SGHDT and CDR2 is YYEEEE in the germline V gene. The source of the sample is a study of blood T cell repertoires in COVID-19. Whole-study context: There were acute and convalescent COVID-19 samples, and they came from the United States, Italy and Spain.

The rearrangement joins TRBV5-6 to TRBJ2-7; 8 positions agree with TRBD2. This TCR came from a woman between 65 and 79 years old with COVID-19, enrolled during active disease. What was sequenced was peripheral blood. The CDR3: CASSPRAGGSYEQYF. The DNA for the CDR3 is TGTGCCAGCAGCCCTAGGGCGGGGGGATCTTACGAGCAGTACTTC. Looking up the rest from reference TRBV5-6 and TRBJ2-7 gives the full variable domain: DAGVTQSPTHLIKTRGQQVTLRCSPKSGHDTVSWYQQALGQGPQFIFQYYEEEERQRGNFPDRFSGHQFPNYSSELNVNALLLGDSALYLCASSPRAGGSYEQYFGPGTRLTVT.